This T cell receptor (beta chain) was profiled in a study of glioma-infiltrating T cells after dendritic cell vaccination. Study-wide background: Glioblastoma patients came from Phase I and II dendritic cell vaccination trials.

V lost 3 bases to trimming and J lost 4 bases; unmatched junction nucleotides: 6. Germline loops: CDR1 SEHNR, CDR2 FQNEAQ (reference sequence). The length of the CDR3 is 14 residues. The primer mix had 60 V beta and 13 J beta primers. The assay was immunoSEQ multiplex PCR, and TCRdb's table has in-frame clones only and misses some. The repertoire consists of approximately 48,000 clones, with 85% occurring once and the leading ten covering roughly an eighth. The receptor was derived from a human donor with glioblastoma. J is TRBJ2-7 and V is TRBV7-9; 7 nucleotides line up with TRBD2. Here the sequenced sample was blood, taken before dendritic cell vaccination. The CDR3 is CASSLGGSGYEQYF. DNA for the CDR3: TGTGCCAGCAGCTTGGGCGGGAGTGGTTACGAGCAGTACTTC.